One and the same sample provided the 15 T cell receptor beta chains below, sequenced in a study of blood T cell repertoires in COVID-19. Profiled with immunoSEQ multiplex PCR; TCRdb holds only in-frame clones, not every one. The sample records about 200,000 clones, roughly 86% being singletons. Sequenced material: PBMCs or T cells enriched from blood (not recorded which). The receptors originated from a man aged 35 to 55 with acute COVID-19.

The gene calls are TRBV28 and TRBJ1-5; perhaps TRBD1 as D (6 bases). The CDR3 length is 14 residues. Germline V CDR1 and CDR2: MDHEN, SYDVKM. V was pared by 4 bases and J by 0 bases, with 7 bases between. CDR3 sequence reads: CASSWDISNQPQHF. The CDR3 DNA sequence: TGTGCCAGCAGTTGGGACATTAGCAATCAGCCCCAGCATTTT.

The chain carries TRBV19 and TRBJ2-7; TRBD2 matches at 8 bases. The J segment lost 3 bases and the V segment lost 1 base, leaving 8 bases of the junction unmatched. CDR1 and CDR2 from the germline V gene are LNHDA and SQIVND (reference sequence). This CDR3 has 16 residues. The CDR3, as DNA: TGTGCCAGTAGTATAGCTCTCGCGGGAGGAAGCTACGAGCAGTACTTC. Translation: CASSIALAGGSYEQYF.

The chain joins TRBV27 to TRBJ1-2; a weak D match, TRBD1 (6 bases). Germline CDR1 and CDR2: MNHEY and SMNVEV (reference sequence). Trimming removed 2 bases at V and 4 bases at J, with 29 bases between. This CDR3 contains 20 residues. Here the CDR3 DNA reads TGTGCCAGCAGTTTAAAGATGTTTAGTTGGGGAGGGGGTGAGGGCTATGGCTACACCTTC. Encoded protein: CASSLKMFSWGGGEGYGYTF.

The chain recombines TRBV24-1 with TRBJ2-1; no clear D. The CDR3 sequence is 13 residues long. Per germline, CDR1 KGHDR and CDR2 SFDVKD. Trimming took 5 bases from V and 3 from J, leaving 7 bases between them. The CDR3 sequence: CATSVSLYNEQFF. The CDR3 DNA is TGTGCCACCAGTGTGAGCCTCTACAATGAGCAGTTCTTC.

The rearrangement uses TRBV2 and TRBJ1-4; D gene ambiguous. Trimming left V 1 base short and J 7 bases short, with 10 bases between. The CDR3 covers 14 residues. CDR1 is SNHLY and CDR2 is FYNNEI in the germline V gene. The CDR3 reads CASSEGVSGEKLFF. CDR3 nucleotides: TGTGCCAGCAGTGAAGGAGTAAGCGGTGAAAAACTGTTTTTT.

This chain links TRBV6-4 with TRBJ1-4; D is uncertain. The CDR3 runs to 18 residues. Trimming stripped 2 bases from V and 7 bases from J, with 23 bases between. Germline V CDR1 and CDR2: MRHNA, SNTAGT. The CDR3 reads CASSDPTLRDPCGEKLFF. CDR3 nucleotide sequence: TGTGCCAGCAGTGACCCCACCTTAAGAGACCCGTGCGGTGAAAAACTGTTTTTT.

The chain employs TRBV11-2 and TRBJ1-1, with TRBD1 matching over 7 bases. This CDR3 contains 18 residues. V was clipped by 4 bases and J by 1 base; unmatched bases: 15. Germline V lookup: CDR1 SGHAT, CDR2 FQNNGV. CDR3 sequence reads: CASSSHLTGTFGNTEAFF. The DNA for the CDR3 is TGTGCCAGCAGCTCTCATTTGACAGGGACATTTGGGAACACTGAAGCTTTCTTT.

This chain's CDR3 is CASSFRTGDFSDTQYF. The CDR3 coding sequence is TGTGCCAGCAGCTTTCGGACAGGGGATTTTTCAGATACGCAGTATTTT. V is TRBV7-9 and J is TRBJ2-3; TRBD1 aligns across 9 bases. This CDR3 comprises 16 residues. Germline-derived CDR1 and CDR2 are SEHNR and FQNEAQ (reference sequence). Losses at the gene ends were 3 bases for V and 4 bases for J; bases not matched to a gene: 8.

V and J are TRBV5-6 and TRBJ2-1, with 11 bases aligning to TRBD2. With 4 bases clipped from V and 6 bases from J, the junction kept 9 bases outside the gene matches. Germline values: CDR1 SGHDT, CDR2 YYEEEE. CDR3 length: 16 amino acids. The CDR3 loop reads CASSQGLAEPANEQFF. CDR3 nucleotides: TGTGCCAGCAGCCAGGGACTAGCGGAGCCAGCCAATGAGCAGTTCTTC.

The CDR3 sequence: CASSQEGANGYTF. For the CDR3, the DNA is TGTGCCAGCAGTCAAGAGGGGGCGAATGGCTACACCTTC. The chain recombines TRBV2 with TRBJ1-2, with 7 positions matching TRBD1. The CDR3 runs to 13 residues. V lost 5 bases and J lost 6; bases outside the gene matches: 6. Per the germline V gene, CDR1 is SNHLY and CDR2 is FYNNEI.

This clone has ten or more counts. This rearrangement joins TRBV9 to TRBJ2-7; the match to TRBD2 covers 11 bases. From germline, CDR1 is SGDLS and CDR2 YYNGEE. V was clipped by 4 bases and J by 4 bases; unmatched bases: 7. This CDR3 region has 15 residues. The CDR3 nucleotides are TGTGCCAGCAGCCCCTCCGGGACTAGCGGATACGAGCAGTACTTC. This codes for CASSPSGTSGYEQYF.

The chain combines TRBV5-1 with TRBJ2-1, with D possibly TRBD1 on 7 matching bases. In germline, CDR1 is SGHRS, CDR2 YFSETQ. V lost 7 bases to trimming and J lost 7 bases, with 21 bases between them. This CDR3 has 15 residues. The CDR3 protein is CASDPRDRERNEQFF. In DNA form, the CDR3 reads TGCGCCAGCGACCCGCGGGACAGAGAACGAAATGAGCAGTTCTTC.

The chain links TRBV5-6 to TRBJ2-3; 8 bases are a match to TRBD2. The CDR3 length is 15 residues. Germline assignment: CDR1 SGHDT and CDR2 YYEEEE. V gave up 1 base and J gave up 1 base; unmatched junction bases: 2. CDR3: CASSLTSGRTDTQYF. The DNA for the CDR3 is TGTGCCAGCAGCTTGACTAGCGGTCGCACAGATACGCAGTATTTT. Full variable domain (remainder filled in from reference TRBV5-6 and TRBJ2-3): DAGVTQSPTHLIKTRGQQVTLRCSPKSGHDTVSWYQQALGQGPQFIFQYYEEEERQRGNFPDRFSGHQFPNYSSELNVNALLLGDSALYLCASSLTSGRTDTQYFGPGTRLTVL.

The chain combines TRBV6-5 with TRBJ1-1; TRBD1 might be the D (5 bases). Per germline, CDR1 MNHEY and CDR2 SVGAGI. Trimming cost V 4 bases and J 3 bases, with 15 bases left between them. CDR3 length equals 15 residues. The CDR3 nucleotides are TGTGCCAGCAGTTCGACAGCGCTGGGATACACTGAAGCTTTCTTT. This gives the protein CASSSTALGYTEAFF.

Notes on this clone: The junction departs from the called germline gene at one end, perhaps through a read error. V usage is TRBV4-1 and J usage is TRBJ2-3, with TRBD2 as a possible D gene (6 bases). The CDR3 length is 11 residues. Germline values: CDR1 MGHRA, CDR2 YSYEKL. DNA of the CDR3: TGCGCCAGCAGCCTTCCGGGACTCCGAACTTTT. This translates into CASSLPGLRTF.